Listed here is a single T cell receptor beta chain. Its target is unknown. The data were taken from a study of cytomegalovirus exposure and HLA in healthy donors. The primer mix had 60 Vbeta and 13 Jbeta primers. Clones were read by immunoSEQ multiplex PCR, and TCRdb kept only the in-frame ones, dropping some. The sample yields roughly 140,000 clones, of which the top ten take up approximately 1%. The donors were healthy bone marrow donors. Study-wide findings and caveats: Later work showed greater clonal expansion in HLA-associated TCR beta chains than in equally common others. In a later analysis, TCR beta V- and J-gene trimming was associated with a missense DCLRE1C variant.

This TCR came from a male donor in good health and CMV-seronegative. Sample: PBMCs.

The CDR3 is CASSDREMNTEAFF. The CDR3 region has the DNA TGTGCCAGCAGTGATAGAGAGATGAACACTGAAGCTTTCTTT. The chain employs TRBV2 and TRBJ1-1; D is ambiguous. The length of the CDR3 is 14 residues. Germline V gene lookup returns CDR1 SNHLY and CDR2 FYNNEI. V lost 3 bases to trimming and J lost 0 bases, with 8 bases between them.